The 18 T cell receptor beta chains in this list originate from one sample, sequenced in a study of T cell changes during pregnancy in multiple sclerosis. Assay: immunoSEQ multiplex PCR; the TCRdb copy retains only in-frame clones and omits some. The table records 45,000 or so clones, approximately 91% of them present only once. What was sequenced was PBMCs (not recorded whether the cells were cultured). The receptors stem from a female donor with multiple sclerosis, enrolled in a pregnancy study.

V gene TRBV21-1 combines with J gene TRBJ2-3; the tabulated D call, TRBD2, remains unverified against the DNA. TRBV21-1 is an annotated pseudogene. The CDR3 extends over 16 amino acids. This CDR3 is CASSKAGFSSTDTQYF. The CDR3 DNA is TGTGCCAGCAGCAAAGCCGGGTTTTCTAGCACAGATACGCAGTATTTT.

The rearrangement links TRBV19 to TRBJ2-2; 8 bases align to TRBD1. The germline V gene has CDR1 LNHDA and CDR2 SQIVND (reference sequence). The CDR3 length is 15 residues. Trimming removed 10 bases from V and 7 bases from J; junction bases left unmatched: 14. This CDR3 reads CATRTGTLLGGELFF. CDR3 DNA: TGTGCCACTCGGACAGGGACTTTGTTGGGCGGGGAGCTGTTTTTT.

Only a few counts were recorded for this clone. Written as DNA, the CDR3 is TGCGCCAGCAGCCCCCTACAGGGGATGGAAGAGACCCAGTACTTC. Translation gives CASSPLQGMEETQYF. This chain links TRBV5-1 with TRBJ2-5, with 7 positions matching TRBD1. In germline, CDR1 is SGHRS, CDR2 YFSETQ. This CDR3 comprises 15 residues. Trimming cost V 4 bases and J 3 bases; bases outside gene matches: 9.

This clone appeared a single time. J is TRBJ2-1 and V is TRBV5-6, with TRBD2 identical over 12 bases. The CDR3 covers 19 residues. V gave up 0 bases and J gave up 8 bases; unmatched junction bases: 15. Germline assignment: CDR1 SGHDT and CDR2 YYEEEE. The CDR3 bases are TGTGCCAGCAGCTTGGCCAGGGGGCGACTAGCGGGAGATCTCGATGAGCAGTTCTTC. This gives the protein CASSLARGRLAGDLDEQFF.

This clone is a singleton in its sample. This sequence joins TRBV10-2 and TRBJ1-2; D is unclear. V dropped 3 bases and J dropped 6 bases, with 11 bases sitting between them. In germline, CDR1 is WSHSY, CDR2 SAAADI. CDR3 length equals 13 residues. The CDR3 protein is CASSDNSYDGYTF. CDR3 bases: TGCGCCAGCAGTGACAACTCCTATGATGGCTACACCTTC.

This chain links TRBV27 with TRBJ2-1; D uncertain. There are 13 residues in the CDR3. V was shortened by 8 bases and J by 8 bases, with 16 bases between the two germline ends. Germline V lookup: CDR1 MNHEY, CDR2 SMNVEV (reference sequence). CDR3: CASLGFAKDEQFF. CDR3 nucleotide sequence: TGTGCCAGCTTGGGATTCGCTAAGGATGAGCAGTTCTTC.

V and J are TRBV5-1 and TRBJ1-1; maybe TRBD1 (6 bases). V shed 1 base and J shed 8 bases, with 12 bases lying between them. The CDR3 has 13 amino acids. From germline, CDR1 is SGHRS and CDR2 YFSETQ. DNA for the CDR3: TGCGCCAGCAGCTTGAACAGGGATCTCGAAGCTTTCTTT. Amino acids: CASSLNRDLEAFF.

The chain carries TRBV18 and TRBJ2-1; TRBD1 aligns across 12 bases. Per the germline V gene, CDR1 is KGHSH and CDR2 is LQKENI. Trimming cost V 3 bases and J 7 bases; bases outside gene matches: 10. The CDR3 runs 17 residues. The DNA of the CDR3 is TGTGCCAGCTCACCGCGAGCCGGGACAGGGGGCAGGAATGAGCAGTTCTTC. Translation gives CASSPRAGTGGRNEQFF.

This clone is medium-sized within its sample. The chain recombines TRBV21-1 with TRBJ1-1; TRBD1 is taken as the D call from the table, unchecked against the DNA. TRBV21-1 is noted as a pseudogene. The CDR3 is 15 residues long. In DNA, the CDR3 is TGTGCCAGCAGCAGACAAAGGAAGAAGGGGGCTGAAGCTTTCTTT. Protein sequence: CASSRQRKKGAEAFF.

The chain recombines TRBV10-3 with TRBJ2-1, with D maybe TRBD2 (5 bases). The V and J ends lost 5 bases and 5 bases respectively, with 13 bases between them. The CDR3 covers 14 residues. The germline V gene has CDR1 ENHRY and CDR2 SYGVKD. CDR3 protein: CAISRSSGDNEQFF. The CDR3 DNA follows: TGTGCCATCAGTCGCTCAAGCGGAGACAATGAGCAGTTCTTC.

The chain is built from TRBV5-1 and TRBJ2-1; the match to TRBD2 covers 14 bases. This CDR3 has 18 residues. The junction had 12 bases not matched to a gene; V was cut back by 4 bases and J by 6 bases. The V gene's germline CDR1 is SGHRS and CDR2 YFSETQ. For the CDR3, the DNA is TGCGCCAGCAGCATTGGGACTAGCGGGGGAGCTCCTGGCAATGAGCAGTTCTTC. This sequence encodes CASSIGTSGGAPGNEQFF. Complete variable domain (other parts from reference TRBV5-1 and TRBJ2-1): KAGVTQTPRYLIKTRGQQVTLSCSPISGHRSVSWYQQTPGQGLQFLFEYFSETQRNKGNFPGRFSGRQFSNSRSEMNVSTLELGDSALYLCASSIGTSGGAPGNEQFFGPGTRLTVL.

The chain uses TRBV6-5 and TRBJ2-2, with D possibly being TRBD2 (5 bases). The CDR3 extends over 12 amino acids. V shed 6 bases and J shed 6 bases, with 8 bases lying between them. The germline CDR1 and CDR2 sequences are MNHEY and SVGAGI. The CDR3 nucleotides are TGTGCCAGCAGCCGCGGGTCCGGGGAGCTGTTTTTT. This sequence encodes CASSRGSGELFF.

The rearrangement joins TRBV30 to TRBJ2-1; 8 bases align to TRBD1. Trimming took 0 bases from V and 5 from J; bases not matched to a gene: 12. The CDR3 extends over 17 amino acids. Germline values: CDR1 GTSNPN, CDR2 SVGIG (reference sequence). The CDR3 here is CAWSVAFWQGAHNEQFF. The CDR3 DNA reads as TGTGCCTGGAGTGTAGCTTTTTGGCAGGGGGCTCACAATGAGCAGTTCTTC.

The chain has TRBV29-1 and TRBJ2-2, with 7 bases lining up with TRBD1. J was trimmed by 0 bases and V by 7 bases; bases with no gene match: 5. Germline V CDR1 and CDR2: SQVTM, ANQGSEA. CDR3 length: 14 residues. The chain's CDR3 is CSGGTDANTGELFF. In DNA form, the CDR3 reads TGCAGCGGTGGGACAGACGCGAACACCGGGGAGCTGTTTTTT.

V usage is TRBV6-6 and J usage is TRBJ2-3; the match to TRBD2 covers 10 bases. The CDR3 is made up of 16 amino acids. Looked up from germline, CDR1 is MNHNY and CDR2 is SVGAGI (reference sequence). V shed 0 bases and J 4 bases; nucleotides not matched to a gene: 4. The CDR3 sequence: CASSYSSSGSSDTQYF. The CDR3 DNA reads as TGTGCCAGCAGTTACTCGTCTAGCGGGAGTTCAGATACGCAGTATTTT.

This rearrangement joins TRBV28 to TRBJ1-4, with D uncertain. Germline-derived CDR1 and CDR2 are MDHEN and SYDVKM. This CDR3 contains 13 residues. V was cut by 8 bases and J by 2 bases, with 9 bases left in between. The CDR3 nucleotides read TGTGCCAGCCTAAGCTCCACTAATGAAAAACTGTTTTTT. This translates into CASLSSTNEKLFF. Full variable domain (outside the CDR3, taken from reference TRBV28 and TRBJ1-4): DVKVTQSSRYLVKRTGEKVFLECVQDMDHENMFWYRQDPGLGLRLIYFSYDVKMKEKGDIPEGYSVSREKKERFSLILESASTNQTSMYLCASLSSTNEKLFFGSGTQLSVL.

The rearrangement uses TRBV5-6 and TRBJ1-2; TRBD1 aligns across 8 bases. V was clipped by 4 bases and J by 7 bases; unmatched bases: 12. The V gene's germline CDR1 is SGHDT and CDR2 YYEEEE. The CDR3 runs 15 residues. The chain's CDR3 is CASSGGTGLLGGYTF. DNA of the CDR3: TGTGCCAGCAGCGGGGGGACAGGCCTTTTGGGTGGCTACACCTTC.

The CDR3 loop reads CASSLTGTNTEAFF. The CDR3, as DNA: TGTGCCAGCAGCTTGACAGGAACAAACACTGAAGCTTTCTTT. This chain joins TRBV7-9 and TRBJ1-1; D possibly corresponds to TRBD1 (6 bases). Germline V gives CDR1 SEHNR, CDR2 FQNEAQ (reference sequence). The V end was cut by 3 bases, the J end by 2 bases, with 10 bases between. The CDR3 consists of 14 residues.